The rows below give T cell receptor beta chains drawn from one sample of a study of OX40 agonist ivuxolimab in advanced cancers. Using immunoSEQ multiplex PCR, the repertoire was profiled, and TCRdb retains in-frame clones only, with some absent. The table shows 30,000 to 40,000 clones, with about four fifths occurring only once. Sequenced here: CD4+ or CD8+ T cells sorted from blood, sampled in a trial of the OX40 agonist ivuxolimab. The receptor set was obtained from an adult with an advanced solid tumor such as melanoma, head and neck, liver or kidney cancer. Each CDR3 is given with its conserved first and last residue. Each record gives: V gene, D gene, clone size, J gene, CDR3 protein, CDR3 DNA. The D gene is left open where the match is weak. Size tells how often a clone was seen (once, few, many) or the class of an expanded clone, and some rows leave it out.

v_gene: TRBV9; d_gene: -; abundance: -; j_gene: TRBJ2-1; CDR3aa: CASSVEEWSNEQFF; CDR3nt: TGTGCCAGCAGCGTAGAAGAGTGGTCTAATGAGCAGTTCTTC
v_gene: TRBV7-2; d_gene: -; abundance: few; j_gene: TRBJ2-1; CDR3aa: CASSLDWSGASYNEQFF; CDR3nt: TGTGCCAGCAGCTTAGATTGGTCCGGGGCCAGCTACAATGAGCAGTTCTTC
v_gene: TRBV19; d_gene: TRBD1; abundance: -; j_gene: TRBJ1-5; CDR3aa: CASSSWDRGSNQPQHF; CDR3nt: TGTGCCAGTAGTAGCTGGGACAGGGGTAGCAATCAGCCCCAGCATTTT
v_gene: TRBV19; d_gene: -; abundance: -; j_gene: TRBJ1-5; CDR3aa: CASSSAGAGNQPQHF; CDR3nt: TGTGCCAGTAGTAGTGCGGGCGCGGGCAATCAGCCCCAGCATTTT
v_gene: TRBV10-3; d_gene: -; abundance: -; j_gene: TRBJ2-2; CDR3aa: CAIRQQTGMGPIHTGELFF; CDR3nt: TGTGCCATCAGACAACAGACAGGAATGGGGCCTATACACACCGGGGAGCTGTTTTTT
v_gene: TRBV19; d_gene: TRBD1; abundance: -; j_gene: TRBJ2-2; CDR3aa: CASQTGTDTGELFF; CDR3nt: TGTGCCAGTCAGACAGGGACGGACACCGGGGAGCTGTTTTTT
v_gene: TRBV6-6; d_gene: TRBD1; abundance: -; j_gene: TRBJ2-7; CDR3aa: CASRYFQGDYEQYF; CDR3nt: TGTGCCAGCAGATACTTCCAGGGGGACTACGAGCAGTACTTC
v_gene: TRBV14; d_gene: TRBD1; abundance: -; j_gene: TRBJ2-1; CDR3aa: CASSNRGFLDEQFF; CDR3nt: TGTGCCAGCAGTAACAGGGGTTTTTTGGATGAGCAGTTCTTC
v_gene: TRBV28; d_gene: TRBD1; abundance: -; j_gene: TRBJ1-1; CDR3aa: CASSPLHRGQGTEAFF; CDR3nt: TGTGCCAGCAGTCCACTACACAGGGGGCAGGGCACTGAAGCTTTCTTT
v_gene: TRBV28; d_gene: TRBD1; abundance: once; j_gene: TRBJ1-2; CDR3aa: CAIRDRGLYGYTF; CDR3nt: TGTGCCATCCGTGACAGGGGACTCTATGGCTACACCTTC
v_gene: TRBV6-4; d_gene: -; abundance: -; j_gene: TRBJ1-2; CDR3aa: CASRNTGSSNYGYTF; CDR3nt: TGTGCCAGCAGGAATACAGGGAGCTCTAACTATGGCTACACCTTC
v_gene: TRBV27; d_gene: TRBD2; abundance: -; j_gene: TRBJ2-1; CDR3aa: CASSLGLAGESEQFF; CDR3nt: TGTGCCAGCAGTTTGGGACTAGCGGGAGAGTCTGAGCAGTTCTTC
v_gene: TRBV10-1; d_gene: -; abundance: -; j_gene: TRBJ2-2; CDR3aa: CASSEGLTGELFF; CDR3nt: TGCGCCAGCAGTGAAGGCCTCACCGGGGAGCTGTTTTTT
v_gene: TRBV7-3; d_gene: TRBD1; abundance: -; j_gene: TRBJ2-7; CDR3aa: CASSFRDRGIRIEQYF; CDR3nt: TGTGCCAGCAGCTTCCGAGACAGGGGAATACGAATTGAGCAGTACTTC
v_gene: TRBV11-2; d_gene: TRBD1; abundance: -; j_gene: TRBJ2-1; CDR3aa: CASRETGGSGNEQFF; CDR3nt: TGTGCCAGCAGGGAGACAGGGGGCTCTGGCAATGAGCAGTTCTTC
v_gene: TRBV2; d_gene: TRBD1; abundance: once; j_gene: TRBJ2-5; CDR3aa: CASTEDRGRRETQYF; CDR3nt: TGTGCCAGCACCGAAGACAGGGGGCGACGAGAGACCCAGTACTTC
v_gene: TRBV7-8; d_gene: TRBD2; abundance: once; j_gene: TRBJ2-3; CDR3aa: CASSPLAGGPTDTQYF; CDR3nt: TGTGCCAGCAGCCCACTAGCGGGGGGGCCGACAGATACGCAGTATTTT
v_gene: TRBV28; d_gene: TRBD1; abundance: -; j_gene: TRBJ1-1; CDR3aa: CASSRGGGGYVTEAFF; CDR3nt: TGTGCCAGCAGCCGCGGTGGAGGGGGCTATGTCACTGAAGCTTTCTTT
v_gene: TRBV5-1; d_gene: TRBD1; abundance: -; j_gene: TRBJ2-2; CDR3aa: CASSWDRGESGELFF; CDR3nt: TGCGCCAGCAGCTGGGACAGGGGCGAGAGCGGGGAGCTGTTTTTT
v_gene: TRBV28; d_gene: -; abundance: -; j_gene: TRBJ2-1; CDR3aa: CASSLSAPPLQFF; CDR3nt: TGTGCCAGCAGTTTGTCTGCCCCACCGTTGCAGTTCTTC
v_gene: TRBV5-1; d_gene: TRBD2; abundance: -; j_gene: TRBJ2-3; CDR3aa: CASSLAWWEGRDTQYF; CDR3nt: TGCGCCAGCAGCTTGGCCTGGTGGGAGGGCAGAGATACGCAGTATTTT
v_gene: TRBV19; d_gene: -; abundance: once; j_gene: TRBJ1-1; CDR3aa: CASSIGVTGYTEAFF; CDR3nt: TGTGCCAGTAGTATAGGGGTTACCGGGTACACTGAAGCTTTCTTT
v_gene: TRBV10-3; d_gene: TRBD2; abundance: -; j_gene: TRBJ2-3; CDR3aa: CAISESRGRGSTDTQYF; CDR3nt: TGTGCCATCAGTGAGTCGCGGGGGAGGGGTAGCACAGATACGCAGTATTTT
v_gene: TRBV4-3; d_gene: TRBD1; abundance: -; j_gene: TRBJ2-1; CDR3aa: CASSLGQGEQFF; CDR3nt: TGCGCCAGCAGCCTGGGACAGGGTGAGCAGTTCTTC
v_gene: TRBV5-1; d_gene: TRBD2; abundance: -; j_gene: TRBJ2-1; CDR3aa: CASSLASGGSFEQFF; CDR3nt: TGCGCCAGCAGCTTAGCCAGCGGGGGGAGTTTTGAGCAGTTCTTC
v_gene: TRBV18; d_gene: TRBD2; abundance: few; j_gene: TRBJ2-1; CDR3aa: CASSPLGASGSYNEQFF; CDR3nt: TGTGCCAGCTCTCCCCTTGGTGCTAGCGGCTCCTACAATGAGCAGTTCTTC
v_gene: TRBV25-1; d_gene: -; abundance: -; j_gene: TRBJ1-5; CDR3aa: CASAGVGNQPQHF; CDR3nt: TGTGCCAGCGCGGGGGTCGGCAATCAGCCCCAGCATTTT
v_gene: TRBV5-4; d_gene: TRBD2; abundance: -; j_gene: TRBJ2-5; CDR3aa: CASSLVDSGYLQETQYF; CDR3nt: TGTGCCAGCAGCTTGGTGGATAGCGGGTACCTTCAAGAGACCCAGTACTTC
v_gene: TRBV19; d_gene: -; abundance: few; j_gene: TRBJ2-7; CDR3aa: CASSIPGSGQYF; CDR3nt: TGTGCCAGTAGTATACCCGGATCAGGGCAGTACTTC
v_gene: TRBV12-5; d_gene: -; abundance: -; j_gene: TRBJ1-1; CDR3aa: CASGWGNTEAFF; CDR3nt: TGTGCTAGTGGTTGGGGGAACACTGAAGCTTTCTTT
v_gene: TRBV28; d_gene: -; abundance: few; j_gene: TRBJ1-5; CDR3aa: CASSYRKPQHF; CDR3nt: TGTGCCAGCAGCTATCGTAAGCCCCAGCATTTT
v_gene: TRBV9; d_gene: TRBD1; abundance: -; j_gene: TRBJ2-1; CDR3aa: CASSRNPGTETNEQFF; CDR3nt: TGTGCCAGCAGCAGGAACCCCGGGACAGAAACCAATGAGCAGTTCTTC
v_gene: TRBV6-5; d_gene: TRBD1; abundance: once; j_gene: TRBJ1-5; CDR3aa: CASSTTGPPHQPQHF; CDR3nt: TGTGCCAGCAGTACGACAGGGCCCCCTCATCAGCCCCAGCATTTT
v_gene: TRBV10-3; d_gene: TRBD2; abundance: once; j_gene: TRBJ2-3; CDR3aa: CAISGRLAGKSGTDTQYF; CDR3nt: TGTGCCATCAGTGGGAGACTAGCGGGAAAGTCAGGGACAGATACGCAGTATTTT
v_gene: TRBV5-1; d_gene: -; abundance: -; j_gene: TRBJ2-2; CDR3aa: CASSPVLVNTGELFF; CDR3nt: TGCGCCAGCAGCCCCGTACTGGTAAACACCGGGGAGCTGTTTTTT
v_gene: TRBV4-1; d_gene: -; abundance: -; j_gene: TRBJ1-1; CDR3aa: CASSGGTEAFF; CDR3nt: TGCGCCAGCAGTGGGGGCACTGAAGCTTTCTTT
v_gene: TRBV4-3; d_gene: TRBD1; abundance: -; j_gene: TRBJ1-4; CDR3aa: CASSPGTGGEKLFF; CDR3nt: TGCGCCAGCAGTCCCGGGACAGGGGGTGAAAAACTGTTTTTT
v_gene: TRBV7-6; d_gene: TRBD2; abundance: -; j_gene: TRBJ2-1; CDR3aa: CASSSQRGAPNEQFF; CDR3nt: TGTGCCAGCAGCTCCCAGCGGGGGGCCCCAAATGAGCAGTTCTTC
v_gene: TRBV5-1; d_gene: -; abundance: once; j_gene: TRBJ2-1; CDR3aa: CASSPSGQFYNEQFF; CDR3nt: TGCGCCAGCAGCCCTTCCGGACAGTTCTACAATGAGCAGTTCTTC
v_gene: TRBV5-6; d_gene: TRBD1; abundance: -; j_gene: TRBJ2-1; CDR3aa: CASSFRQGTYNEQFF; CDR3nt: TGTGCCAGCAGCTTTAGACAGGGAACCTACAATGAGCAGTTCTTC
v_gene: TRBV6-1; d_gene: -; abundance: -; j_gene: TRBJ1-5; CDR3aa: CASILTESNQPQHF; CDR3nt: TGTGCCAGCATCTTGACAGAGAGCAATCAGCCCCAGCATTTT
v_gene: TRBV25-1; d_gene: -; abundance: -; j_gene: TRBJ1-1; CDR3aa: CASSEREGNTEAFF; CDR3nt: TGTGCCAGCAGTGAACGCGAGGGCAACACTGAAGCTTTCTTT
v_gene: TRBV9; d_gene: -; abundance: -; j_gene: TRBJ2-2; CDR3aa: CASSVEVGELFF; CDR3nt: TGTGCCAGCAGCGTAGAGGTCGGGGAGCTGTTTTTT
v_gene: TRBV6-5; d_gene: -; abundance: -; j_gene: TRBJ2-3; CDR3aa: CASSSDPTDTQYF; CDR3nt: TGTGCCAGCAGTTCCGACCCCACAGATACGCAGTATTTT
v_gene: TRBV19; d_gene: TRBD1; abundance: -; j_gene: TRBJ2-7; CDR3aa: CASSMWFGTGAYEQYF; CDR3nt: TGTGCCAGTAGTATGTGGTTCGGGACAGGGGCCTACGAGCAGTACTTC
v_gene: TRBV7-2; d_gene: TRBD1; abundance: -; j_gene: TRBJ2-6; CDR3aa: CASSSRTGSGSGANVLTF; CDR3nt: TGTGCCAGCAGCTCCCGGACAGGTTCGGGCTCTGGGGCCAACGTCCTGACTTTC
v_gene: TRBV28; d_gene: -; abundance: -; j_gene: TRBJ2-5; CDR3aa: CASSVSQGRVETQYF; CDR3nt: TGTGCCAGCAGTGTCTCACAGGGTAGGGTGGAGACCCAGTACTTC
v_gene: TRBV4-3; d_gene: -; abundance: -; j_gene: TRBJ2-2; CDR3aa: CASSQDGVANTGELFF; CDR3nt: TGCGCCAGCAGCCAAGATGGGGTAGCTAACACCGGGGAGCTGTTTTTT
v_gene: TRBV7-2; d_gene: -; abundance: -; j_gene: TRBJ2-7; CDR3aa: CASSSQRNYEQYF; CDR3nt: TGTGCCAGCAGCTCCCAGCGGAACTACGAGCAGTACTTC
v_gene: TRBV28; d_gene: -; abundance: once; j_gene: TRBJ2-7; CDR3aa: CASSLTGFRYEQYF; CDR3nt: TGTGCCAGCAGTTTGACGGGATTCCGTTACGAGCAGTACTTC
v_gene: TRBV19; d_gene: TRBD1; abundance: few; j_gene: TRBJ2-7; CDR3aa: CASRLTGSSYEQYF; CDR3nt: TGTGCCAGTAGACTGACAGGGAGCTCCTACGAGCAGTACTTC